The 5 T cell receptor beta chains given below trace back to one sample, sequenced in a study of blood T cell repertoires in COVID-19. The table came from immunoSEQ multiplex PCR; TCRdb's copy has only in-frame clones and leaves some out. Here the sample spans 180,000 or so clones, around four fifths being singletons. The sequenced material came from peripheral blood. These receptor sequences come from an older woman with COVID-19, enrolled during active disease.

The genes are TRBV5-1 and TRBJ2-2; D perhaps matches TRBD2 (5 bases). Trimming cost V 4 bases and J 3 bases, with 13 bases left between them. Germline CDR1 SGHRS, CDR2 YFSETQ. The CDR3 covers 15 residues. The CDR3, as DNA: TGCGCCAGCAGCATTGCTTCGAGGGACACCGGGGAGCTGTTTTTT. This sequence encodes CASSIASRDTGELFF.

V gene TRBV2 combines with J gene TRBJ2-3; TRBD2 matches 8 bases. V gave up 2 bases and J gave up 8 bases; unmatched junction bases: 6. The CDR3 covers 14 residues. Germline-derived CDR1 and CDR2 are SNHLY and FYNNEI. Written as DNA, the CDR3 is TGTGCCAGCAGTGAAACGGACGGGGGGGCTACGCAGTATTTT. Translated: CASSETDGGATQYF.

The rearrangement joins TRBV2 to TRBJ1-1, with 7 bases lining up with TRBD1. Looked up from germline, CDR1 is SNHLY and CDR2 is FYNNEI. The J segment lost 3 bases and the V segment lost 1 base, leaving 11 bases of the junction unmatched. The CDR3 consists of 17 residues. CDR3 DNA sequence: TGTGCCAGCAGTGAAGATATTAGGACAGGATCGGACACTGAAGCTTTCTTT. Translating it yields CASSEDIRTGSDTEAFF.

The V and J genes are TRBV30 and TRBJ2-2; D is uncertain. The length of the CDR3 is 15 residues. V dropped 0 bases and J dropped 9 bases, with 17 bases sitting between them. Germline values: CDR1 GTSNPN, CDR2 SVGIG (reference sequence). CDR3 loop: CAWSVLGPWPRELFF. The DNA for the CDR3 is TGTGCCTGGAGTGTACTTGGGCCCTGGCCCCGGGAGCTGTTTTTT.

V usage is TRBV5-1 and J usage is TRBJ2-7; TRBD1 might be the D (6 bases). V was clipped by 1 base and J by 2 bases, with 16 bases between them. Germline loops: CDR1 SGHRS, CDR2 YFSETQ. This CDR3 contains 16 residues. CDR3 region: CASSLSMGTPTYEQYF. CDR3 nucleotide sequence: TGCGCCAGCAGCTTGAGTATGGGGACACCTACCTACGAGCAGTACTTC.